The 17 T cell receptor beta chains presented below share a single source sample, sequenced in a study of response to subunit inactivated influenza vaccine. TCRdb re-called the RT-PCR reads with MiXCR, one entry per CDR3 protein. The data show around 530,000 distinct CDR3 sequences, 16% seen once. The sequenced sample was CD4+ T cells sorted from PBMCs, obtained around 25 months after vaccination. These receptors originate from a man between 50 and 75 years old who received an inactivated influenza vaccine.

V and J are TRBV28 and TRBJ2-7; 8 nucleotides line up with TRBD1. There are 13 residues in the CDR3. Trimming took 8 bases from V and 5 from J; bases not matched to a gene: 8. Germline V gene sequence: CDR1 MDHEN, CDR2 SYDVKM. The CDR3 spells CASSRQGLHEQYF. In nucleotides, the CDR3 is TGTGCCAGCTCCAGACAGGGGTTGCACGAGCAGTACTTC.

This clonotype was seen a few times. V and J are TRBV11-1 and TRBJ1-1; TRBD1 agrees at 9 bases. This CDR3 has 14 amino acids. V lost 4 bases to trimming and J lost 6 bases; unmatched junction nucleotides: 6. Germline CDR1 and CDR2: SGHAT and FQDESV (reference sequence). The CDR3, as DNA: TGTGCCAGCAGCTACACAGGGGGCGCCGCTGAAGCTTTCTTT. Translating it yields CASSYTGGAAEAFF. The full variable domain, its missing parts supplied by reference TRBV11-1 and TRBJ1-1, is EAEVAQSPRYKITEKSQAVAFWCDPISGHATLYWYRQILGQGPELLVQFQDESVVDDSQLPKDRFSAERLKGVDSTLKIQPAELGDSAMYLCASSYTGGAAEAFFGQGTRLTVV.

The chain employs TRBV10-3 and TRBJ2-5; 10 bases fit TRBD2. The J segment lost 6 bases and the V segment lost 3 bases, leaving 4 bases of the junction unmatched. Germline assignment: CDR1 ENHRY and CDR2 SYGVKD. The CDR3 has 14 amino acids. The CDR3 spells CAISESGGAKTQYF. CDR3 nucleotides: TGTGCCATCAGTGAAAGCGGGGGGGCGAAGACCCAGTACTTC.

The CDR3 is CASSREPGQETQYF. Written as DNA, the CDR3 is TGTGCCAGCAGCCGCGAACCAGGCCAAGAGACCCAGTACTTC. The chain links TRBV7-8 to TRBJ2-5, with D hard to call. Trimming took 5 bases from V and 1 from J, leaving 11 bases between them. The CDR3 is 14 residues long. Per germline, CDR1 SGHVS and CDR2 FQNEAQ.

There are a few counts of this clonotype. The rearrangement uses TRBV20-1 and TRBJ2-2; no definite D call. V was pared by 1 base and J by 6 bases, with 6 bases between. The CDR3 is 12 residues long. Germline-derived CDR1 and CDR2 are DFQATT and SNEGSKA (reference sequence). This CDR3 is CSARGASGELFF. CDR3 nucleotides: TGCAGTGCTAGAGGGGCGTCCGGGGAGCTGTTTTTT.

The rearrangement links TRBV6-2 or TRBV6-3 to TRBJ2-5; 12 bases match TRBD2. The CDR3 is 16 amino acids. V shed 6 bases and J 0 bases; nucleotides not matched to a gene: 5. Germline V gene lookup returns CDR1 MNHEY and CDR2 SVGEGT. CDR3: CASSPGTSGYQETQYF. The CDR3 DNA reads TGTGCCAGCAGCCCTGGGACTAGCGGGTACCAAGAGACCCAGTACTTC.

This clonotype occurred a few times. The chain carries TRBV20-1 and TRBJ2-1; 13 positions match TRBD2. The trim removed 6 bases at V and 8 bases at J, leaving 10 bases unmatched. The CDR3 consists of 15 residues. The germline CDR1 and CDR2 sequences are DFQATT and SNEGSKA (reference sequence). CDR3: CSASGLAGASDEQFF. The CDR3 DNA sequence: TGCAGTGCGTCCGGACTAGCGGGAGCCTCGGATGAGCAGTTCTTC.

V usage is TRBV4-2 and J usage is TRBJ2-2, with D perhaps matching TRBD1 (5 bases). Germline CDR1 reads LGHNA; CDR2 reads YNFKEQ. V was clipped by 0 bases and J by 0 bases, with 14 bases between them. The CDR3 spans 18 residues. CDR3 loop: CASSQEGWGRTNTGELFF. The CDR3 DNA is TGTGCCAGCAGCCAAGAGGGGTGGGGCAGGACGAACACCGGGGAGCTGTTTTTT.

This clonotype was observed a few times. This chain links TRBV6-5 with TRBJ1-3; no reliable D call. This CDR3 comprises 15 residues. V was cut by 2 bases and J by 8 bases, with 16 bases left in between. Germline V CDR1 and CDR2: MNHEY, SVGAGI. This chain's CDR3 is CASSYDLGGYDTIYF. The CDR3 region has the DNA TGTGCCAGCAGTTACGATCTTGGAGGATACGACACCATATATTTT.

V is TRBV18 and J is TRBJ1-3, with TRBD1 as a possible D gene (6 bases). The CDR3 runs to 16 residues. Trimming took 6 bases from V and 0 from J, leaving 15 bases between them. The germline V gene has CDR1 KGHSH and CDR2 LQKENI. CDR3 region: CASSLSGATSGNTIYF. The CDR3 nucleotides read TGTGCCAGCTCCCTGTCAGGGGCCACCTCTGGAAACACCATATATTTT.

V usage is TRBV20-1 and J usage is TRBJ1-5; weak D call: TRBD1 (6 bases). V gave up 3 bases and J gave up 4 bases, with 16 bases separating them. Germline V gene lookup returns CDR1 DFQATT and CDR2 SNEGSKA (reference sequence). The CDR3 has 15 residues. The CDR3 reads CSASALDRRNQPQHF. DNA for the CDR3: TGCAGTGCTAGCGCCCTCGACAGGCGGAATCAGCCCCAGCATTTT.

The V and J genes are TRBV4-1 and TRBJ2-7; TRBD2 matches at 10 bases. V lost 5 bases and J lost 1; bases outside the gene matches: 5. Germline V lookup: CDR1 MGHRA, CDR2 YSYEKL. The CDR3 is made up of 15 amino acids. CDR3 nucleotide sequence: TGCGCCAGCAGCGATAGCGGGGGGCTTTCCTACGAGCAGTACTTC. Encoded protein: CASSDSGGLSYEQYF.

The chain links TRBV20-1 to TRBJ2-1; D not resolved. Germline assignment: CDR1 DFQATT and CDR2 SNEGSKA (reference sequence). The CDR3 has 12 residues. Trimming pared 6 bases from V and 4 bases from J, leaving 10 bases between. The CDR3 sequence: CSASSGYNEQFF. In DNA, the CDR3 is TGCAGTGCATCGTCCGGATACAATGAGCAGTTCTTC.

A few counts support this clonotype. The chain has TRBV7-9 and TRBJ2-7; the D is unclear. The CDR3 is 13 residues long. The germline V gene has CDR1 SEHNR and CDR2 FQNEAQ (reference sequence). V shed 5 bases and J shed 6 bases, with 14 bases lying between them. In nucleotides, the CDR3 is TGTGCCAGCAGCCCTGGAATAGCAATCGAGCAGTACTTC. Amino acid sequence: CASSPGIAIEQYF.

This chain uses TRBV4-1 with TRBJ1-1, with D possibly matching TRBD1 (6 bases). Germline V CDR1 and CDR2: MGHRA, YSYEKL. V was cut by 1 base and J by 6 bases, with 12 bases left in between. The CDR3 totals 14 residues. Here the CDR3 reads CASSQVLRQAEAFF. In DNA form, the CDR3 reads TGCGCCAGCAGCCAAGTTCTGAGACAGGCTGAAGCTTTCTTT.

The J gene is TRBJ2-2, the V gene TRBV5-1, with D maybe TRBD1 (5 bases). This CDR3 has 17 amino acids. The germline V and J ends were trimmed by 0 bases and 6 bases, with 18 bases remaining between them. From germline, CDR1 is SGHRS and CDR2 YFSETQ. The chain's CDR3 is CASSLGARTRFPGELFF. CDR3 DNA: TGCGCCAGCAGCTTGGGAGCTCGGACAAGGTTTCCCGGGGAGCTGTTTTTT.

V is TRBV5-1 and J is TRBJ2-1; possible D gene TRBD1, 7 bases. The germline gives CDR1 SGHRS, CDR2 YFSETQ. V dropped 0 bases and J dropped 9 bases, with 10 bases sitting between them. This CDR3 region has 13 residues. The CDR3 nucleotides are TGCGCCAGCAGCTTGGCCCAGGGGGGTGAGCAGTTCTTC. Its translation is CASSLAQGGEQFF.